The next 28 T cell receptor beta chains were all read from a single sample in a study of blood T cell repertoires in COVID-19. Assay used: immunoSEQ multiplex PCR; TCRdb lists only in-frame clones, some missing. The sample lists hundreds of thousands of clones, approximately 82% occurring once. Sample: peripheral blood. These receptors came from a man older than 75 with acute or convalescent COVID-19.

The chain links TRBV7-6 to TRBJ2-1, with 7 positions matching TRBD2. The CDR3 is 16 residues long. Germline CDR1 reads SGHVS; CDR2 reads FNYEAQ. V lost 2 bases to trimming and J lost 2 bases; unmatched junction nucleotides: 6. The CDR3 loop is CASSLLGGGTYNEQFF. As DNA, the CDR3 is TGTGCCAGCAGCTTACTTGGGGGAGGGACCTACAATGAGCAGTTCTTC.

The gene calls are TRBV28 and TRBJ2-1; 9 bases line up with TRBD2. From germline, CDR1 is MDHEN and CDR2 SYDVKM. Losses at the gene ends were 7 bases for V and 4 bases for J; bases not matched to a gene: 11. The CDR3 covers 16 residues. As DNA, the CDR3 is TGTGCCAGCATAACTAGCGCGGGAGGGGTTTACAATGAGCAGTTCTTC. Protein product: CASITSAGGVYNEQFF.

The chain links TRBV12-3 or TRBV12-4 to TRBJ1-6; the D gene is possibly TRBD1 (5 bases). Deletions cut 3 bases from V and 9 bases from J, with 6 bases between. The CDR3 spans 12 residues. This chain's CDR3 is CASSFRVSPLHF. The CDR3 DNA reads as TGTGCCAGCAGTTTCAGGGTTTCACCCCTCCACTTT.

The chain combines TRBV5-4 with TRBJ2-1; 10 bases are a match to TRBD1. Germline V gives CDR1 SGHNT, CDR2 YYREEE (reference sequence). J gave up 7 bases and V 4 bases, and 11 bases lay outside the gene matches. This CDR3 has 16 amino acids. The CDR3 nucleotides read TGTGCCAGCAGCAGAACCGGGACAGGGGAATATAATGAGCAGTTCTTC. Translating gives CASSRTGTGEYNEQFF.

The V call is TRBV28, the J call TRBJ2-1, with 10 bases lining up with TRBD1. The ends lost 5 bases at V and 7 bases at J; junction bases unmatched: 8. Germline CDR1 reads MDHEN; CDR2 reads SYDVKM. The CDR3 spans 15 residues. CDR3 nucleotides: TGTGCCAGCAGTAGATCCGGGACAGGGGCAAATGAGCAGTTCTTC. Translating it yields CASSRSGTGANEQFF.

This chain links TRBV3-1 (or the pseudogene TRBV3-2) with TRBJ2-3; 11 positions agree with TRBD2. CDR1 is LGHDT, CDR2 YNNKEL, per germline (reference sequence). The V and J ends lost 1 base and 10 bases, in that order; junction bases with no gene match: 4. This CDR3 region has 14 residues. CDR3 in amino acids: CASSQVASGGSQYF. CDR3 DNA sequence: TGTGCCAGCAGCCAAGTGGCTAGCGGGGGGTCGCAGTATTTT.

Concerning this clone itself: Other DNA sequences within the sample encode an identical CDR3. The chain links TRBV19 to TRBJ1-5; maybe TRBD1 (5 bases). Trimming removed 3 bases at V and 5 bases at J, with 11 bases between. The CDR3 loop spans 14 amino acids. CDR1 is LNHDA, CDR2 SQIVND, per germline (reference sequence). This chain's CDR3 is CASSIWTGDQPQHF. The CDR3 coding sequence is TGTGCCAGTAGTATCTGGACGGGGGATCAGCCCCAGCATTTT.

This sequence joins TRBV18 and TRBJ2-3; D perhaps matches TRBD1 (6 bases). CDR1 is KGHSH, CDR2 LQKENI, per germline. CDR3 size: 15 residues. Deletions cut 4 bases from V and 3 bases from J, with 14 bases between. CDR3 coding DNA: TGTGCCAGCTCACGGAGACAGGACTCGACAGATACGCAGTATTTT. Protein sequence: CASSRRQDSTDTQYF.

The rearrangement links TRBV11-2 to TRBJ1-3; maybe TRBD1 (6 bases). CDR1 SGHAT and CDR2 FQNNGV come from the germline V gene. The V end was cut by 2 bases, the J end by 0 bases, with 11 bases between. This CDR3 is built from 16 residues. CDR3 in amino acids: CASSLTGPSSGNTIYF. Here the CDR3 DNA reads TGTGCCAGCAGCTTAACAGGGCCAAGCTCTGGAAACACCATATATTTT.

The chain joins TRBV18 to TRBJ1-1; the D is unclear. Germline CDR1 is KGHSH and CDR2 is LQKENI. V was clipped by 3 bases and J by 4 bases, with 9 bases between them. This CDR3 contains 13 residues. CDR3: CASSPTRSTEAFF. The CDR3 nucleotides are TGTGCCAGCTCACCGACTCGTAGCACTGAAGCTTTCTTT. Using reference TRBV18 and TRBJ1-1 for the parts outside the CDR3, the full variable domain is NAGVMQNPRHLVRRRGQEARLRCSPMKGHSHVYWYRQLPEEGLKFMVYLQKENIIDESGMPKERFSAEFPKEGPSILRIQQVVRGDSAAYFCASSPTRSTEAFFGQGTRLTVV.

The chain carries TRBV2 and TRBJ2-5, with 7 bases lining up with TRBD2. Unmatched junction bases numbered 2, after V lost 4 bases and J lost 0 bases. This CDR3 is built from 14 residues. Germline-derived CDR1 and CDR2 are SNHLY and FYNNEI. CDR3 nucleotide sequence: TGTGCCAGCAGTGCACTAGCGTACCAAGAGACCCAGTACTTC. Amino acids: CASSALAYQETQYF.

This clone has more than one count but fewer than ten. This sequence joins TRBV5-6 and TRBJ2-7; D might be TRBD2 (6 bases). This CDR3 has 12 residues. Germline V gene sequence: CDR1 SGHDT, CDR2 YYEEEE. V lost 3 bases, J lost 6 bases, and 10 bases lay in between. In nucleotides, the CDR3 is TGTGCCAGCAGCTGGGGGACTTCCGAGCAGTACTTC. It specifies CASSWGTSEQYF. Using reference TRBV5-6 and TRBJ2-7 for the parts outside the CDR3, the full variable domain is DAGVTQSPTHLIKTRGQQVTLRCSPKSGHDTVSWYQQALGQGPQFIFQYYEEEERQRGNFPDRFSGHQFPNYSSELNVNALLLGDSALYLCASSWGTSEQYFGPGTRLTVT.

This chain joins TRBV27 and TRBJ2-2, with 10 bases lining up with TRBD2. The V gene's germline CDR1 is MNHEY and CDR2 SMNVEV (reference sequence). CDR3 length: 14 residues. V lost 10 bases, J lost 5 bases, and 7 bases stayed unmatched. CDR3 nucleotides: TGTGCCACCCTCATACTAGCGGGGACCGGGGAGCTGTTTTTT. Amino acid sequence: CATLILAGTGELFF.

This clone was observed a handful of times. The V gene is TRBV6-5, the J gene TRBJ1-5; D is undetermined. The CDR3 has 14 amino acids. Germline lookup yields CDR1 MNHEY and CDR2 SVGAGI. The V gene lost 2 bases and the J gene lost 4 bases, with 9 bases spanning the gap. CDR3 amino acids: CASSYGGLNQPQHF. The CDR3 DNA is TGTGCCAGCAGTTACGGAGGGCTTAATCAGCCCCAGCATTTT.

The chain is built from TRBV3-1 (or the pseudogene TRBV3-2) and TRBJ2-5; 7 positions agree with TRBD1. There are 15 residues in the CDR3. Germline V gene data show CDR1 as LGHDT and CDR2 as YNNKEL (reference sequence). Trimming at V came to 3 bases and at J to 3 bases, leaving 7 bases not matched to a gene. The CDR3 reads CASSQLRQGEETQYF. The CDR3, as DNA: TGTGCCAGCAGCCAGCTAAGACAGGGTGAAGAGACCCAGTACTTC.

The chain recombines TRBV18 with TRBJ1-6, with D tentatively TRBD1 (6 bases). This CDR3 region has 15 residues. V dropped 6 bases and J dropped 5 bases, with 14 bases sitting between them. The germline CDR1 and CDR2 sequences are KGHSH and LQKENI. DNA for the CDR3: TGTGCCAGCTCCCCCCGGGACACGAATAATTCACCCCTCCACTTT. Translation: CASSPRDTNNSPLHF.

This chain joins TRBV3-1 (or the pseudogene TRBV3-2) and TRBJ1-6, with 7 bases aligning to TRBD1. The J segment lost 7 bases and the V segment lost 8 bases, leaving 11 bases of the junction unmatched. Germline V CDR1 and CDR2: LGHDT, YNNKEL (reference sequence). The CDR3 extends over 15 amino acids. CDR3 region: CASGTADRVNSPLHF. The CDR3 DNA reads TGTGCCAGCGGGACTGCAGACAGGGTCAATTCACCCCTCCACTTT.

The chain employs TRBV19 and TRBJ1-6; the D gene is possibly TRBD1 (6 bases). Germline loops: CDR1 LNHDA, CDR2 SQIVND (reference sequence). This CDR3 is built from 14 residues. V was shortened by 3 bases and J by 10 bases, with 13 bases between the two germline ends. The CDR3 bases are TGTGCCAGTAGTATTGCAGGGGTTGAGTCACCCCTCCACTTT. Translating it yields CASSIAGVESPLHF. Full variable domain (rest looked up from reference TRBV19 and TRBJ1-6): DGGITQSPKYLFRKEGQNVTLSCEQNLNHDAMYWYRQDPGQGLRLIYYSQIVNDFQKGDIAEGYSVSREKKESFPLTVTSAQKNPTAFYLCASSIAGVESPLHFGNGTRLTVT.

The chain links TRBV7-2 to TRBJ2-2, with TRBD2 as a possible D gene (5 bases). There are 16 residues in the CDR3. Trimming left V 2 bases short and J 5 bases short, with 15 bases between. CDR1 and CDR2 (germline): SGHTA, FQGNSA. The CDR3 DNA reads as TGTGCCAGCAGCTTAATGCCCGGGCGGGTGACCGGGGAGCTGTTTTTT. Protein: CASSLMPGRVTGELFF.

The chain has TRBV11-2 and TRBJ2-4; a possible D gene is TRBD1 (5 bases). The CDR3 sequence is 15 residues long. Per the germline V gene, CDR1 is SGHAT and CDR2 is FQNNGV. The germline V and J ends were trimmed by 4 bases and 6 bases, with 16 bases remaining between them. The CDR3 sequence is CASSSRSQGRNIQYF. DNA of the CDR3: TGTGCCAGCAGCTCGAGAAGCCAGGGTAGAAACATTCAGTACTTC.

The J gene is TRBJ2-7, the V gene TRBV7-2; 8 nucleotides match TRBD2. Per the germline V gene, CDR1 is SGHTA and CDR2 is FQGNSA. The CDR3 spans 15 residues. Trimming removed 2 bases from V and 2 bases from J; junction bases left unmatched: 5. The chain's CDR3 is CASSLSRGLAYEQYF. The DNA of the CDR3 is TGTGCCAGCAGCTTAAGTAGGGGACTAGCCTACGAGCAGTACTTC.

The gene calls are TRBV4-1 and TRBJ2-1, with 9 bases lining up with TRBD2. CDR1 and CDR2 (germline): MGHRA, YSYEKL. The CDR3 sequence is 16 residues long. V was pared by 1 base and J by 9 bases, with 10 bases of the junction left unmatched. The CDR3: CASSQALSGGHGEQFF. CDR3 bases: TGCGCCAGCAGCCAAGCACTCAGCGGGGGGCATGGTGAGCAGTTCTTC.

This clone appeared a few times. The chain is built from TRBV3-1 (or the pseudogene TRBV3-2) and TRBJ2-2; 9 nucleotides agree with TRBD1. V was clipped by 5 bases and J by 2 bases; unmatched bases: 3. Germline assignment: CDR1 LGHDT and CDR2 YNNKEL (reference sequence). The CDR3 is 15 residues long. CDR3 residues: CASSGQGTNTGELFF. CDR3 in DNA: TGTGCCAGCAGCGGACAGGGGACTAACACCGGGGAGCTGTTTTTT.

The chain employs TRBV27 and TRBJ2-3; 10 nucleotides agree with TRBD2. The junction had 5 bases not matched to a gene; V was cut back by 4 bases and J by 1 base. CDR3 length equals 16 residues. CDR1 and CDR2 from the germline V gene are MNHEY and SMNVEV (reference sequence). CDR3 residues: CASSSSGSRGTDTQYF. CDR3 DNA: TGTGCCAGCAGTTCTAGCGGGAGTCGCGGCACAGATACGCAGTATTTT.

This chain connects TRBV19 to TRBJ2-1, with D possibly being TRBD2 (6 bases). CDR3 size: 15 residues. Trimming removed 8 bases at V and 8 bases at J, with 22 bases between. CDR1 is LNHDA, CDR2 SQIVND, per germline (reference sequence). CDR3 DNA: TGTGCCAGTCAAGGGATAGGGGCCGGGAGAGATGAGCAGTTCTTC. It yields the protein CASQGIGAGRDEQFF.

V and J are TRBV11-2 and TRBJ2-5, with 13 positions matching TRBD2. CDR3 length: 16 residues. Germline V gene sequence: CDR1 SGHAT, CDR2 FQNNGV. V trimming: 3 bases; J trimming: 4 bases; junction bases outside the gene matches: 5. The CDR3 sequence is CASSFGLAGVSETQYF. CDR3 DNA sequence: TGTGCCAGCAGCTTCGGACTAGCGGGGGTGTCAGAGACCCAGTACTTC.

J is TRBJ2-3 and V is TRBV6-1, with a possible D match to TRBD2 (5 bases). V was pared by 1 base and J by 4 bases, with 9 bases between. Germline V gene sequence: CDR1 MNHNS, CDR2 SASEGT. CDR3 size: 14 residues. CDR3 amino acids: CASSEGGGPDTQYF. The CDR3 DNA is TGTGCCAGCAGTGAAGGTGGCGGGCCAGATACGCAGTATTTT.

The chain employs TRBV5-6 and TRBJ2-7; D might be TRBD1 (6 bases). The CDR3 runs 13 residues. Between the trimmed V and J ends, which lost 6 bases and 3 bases, there was a span of 13 bases. From germline, CDR1 is SGHDT and CDR2 YYEEEE. The CDR3 reads CASKGQGLYEQYF. The DNA for the CDR3 is TGTGCCAGCAAGGGGCAGGGGCTCTACGAGCAGTACTTC.